This is a list of T cell receptor beta chains from one sample in a study of cytomegalovirus exposure and HLA in healthy donors. Sequencing was performed with immunoSEQ multiplex PCR; in TCRdb, only in-frame clones are kept and a portion is missing. The data contain tens of thousands of clones, approximately 71% of them singletons. The sequenced material came from PBMCs. These TCRs come from a man under 40 in good health and CMV-seronegative. Each CDR3 is given with its conserved first and last residue. D genes are given only for firm matches. Clone size is stated in some rows and not others, as once, few, many or a class when expanded.

CDR3 DNA,CDR3 protein,V gene,D gene,clone size,J gene
TGTGCCCACAGGGTCTTGGACATTCAGTACTTC,CAHRVLDIQYF,TRBV30,NA,NA,TRBJ2-4
TGCAGCGTGGTAACGCTAGCGAACACCGGGGAGCTGTTTTTT,CSVVTLANTGELFF,TRBV29-1,NA,NA,TRBJ2-2
TGTGCTAGTGGTTATGGGGAGGGTGAGACCCAGTACTTC,CASGYGEGETQYF,TRBV12-5,TRBD2,NA,TRBJ2-5
TGTGCCAGCTCACCCGGACAGGGCAATGAGCAGTTCTTC,CASSPGQGNEQFF,TRBV18,TRBD1,NA,TRBJ2-1
TGTGCCAGCAGCTTAAGGCGGGACACGCAGTATTTT,CASSLRRDTQYF,TRBV7-2,NA,NA,TRBJ2-3
TGCGCCAGCAGTGAGTCCTGGACTAGCCGAGTTGCCGGGGAGCTGTTTTTT,CASSESWTSRVAGELFF,TRBV10-2,TRBD2,NA,TRBJ2-2
TGCGCCAGCAGCTTGGGCCGAAAACTAGCGGGCCTCTCCTACAATGAGCAGTTCTTC,CASSLGRKLAGLSYNEQFF,TRBV5-1,TRBD2,NA,TRBJ2-1
TGTGCCAGCAGGCCCGAGACAGGGGTTAATGAAAAACTGTTTTTT,CASRPETGVNEKLFF,TRBV28,TRBD1,NA,TRBJ1-4
TGTGCCAGCAGCACCGCCGGGAGGGTGTCCTACAATGAGCAGTTCTTC,CASSTAGRVSYNEQFF,TRBV9,TRBD2,NA,TRBJ2-1
TGTGCCAGCAGCCGTGGGACAGGGGGAGAAGGACAGCCCCAGCATTTT,CASSRGTGGEGQPQHF,TRBV6-6,TRBD1,NA,TRBJ1-5
TGTGCCAGCTGCTCTCACGGGGGGCGGCCTGAAGCTTTCTTT,CASCSHGGRPEAFF,TRBV6-1,NA,few,TRBJ1-1
TGTGCCAGCAGTGAACAGGGACTAGCGGGGGGCTACGAGCAGTACTTC,CASSEQGLAGGYEQYF,TRBV2,TRBD2,NA,TRBJ2-7
TGTGCCAGCAGTGTCAGCGGGAGTAAGACCCAGTACTTC,CASSVSGSKTQYF,TRBV27,TRBD2,NA,TRBJ2-5
TGTGCCAGCTCACCACTCGGGGAGACCCAGTACTTC,CASSPLGETQYF,TRBV18,NA,few,TRBJ2-5
TGCGCCAGCAGCCAAGATAGGCGCGGGGGCTATAGCACAGATACGCAGTATTTT,CASSQDRRGGYSTDTQYF,TRBV4-3,NA,NA,TRBJ2-3
TGTGCCAGCAGCCTTAGACAGGGGGCTCCTTACGAGCAGTACTTC,CASSLRQGAPYEQYF,TRBV7-7,TRBD1,NA,TRBJ2-7
TGCGCCAGCACCCAGGCCGGGACAGGGGTTACCGGGGAGCTGTTTTTT,CASTQAGTGVTGELFF,TRBV5-1,TRBD1,NA,TRBJ2-2
TGTGCCAGCAGTTTTACTAGCGGGAGATTTGGGACCCAGTACTTC,CASSFTSGRFGTQYF,TRBV28,TRBD2,NA,TRBJ2-5
TGTGCCAGCAGTTTTTTAGGGGAAGGGGGCGGCAATCAGCCCCAGCATTTT,CASSFLGEGGGNQPQHF,TRBV28,TRBD1,few,TRBJ1-5
TGTGCCAGCAGCGTTATGACTAGGGGTGTAGATGAGCAGTTCTTC,CASSVMTRGVDEQFF,TRBV9,NA,NA,TRBJ2-1
TGTGCCAGCAATTTGTTAGGAGGGCGCAGCTCTGGAAACACCATATATTTT,CASNLLGGRSSGNTIYF,TRBV28,NA,NA,TRBJ1-3
TGTGCCAGCAGTTATTTGCCCCGGTGGGGGGGTACGCAGTATTTT,CASSYLPRWGGTQYF,TRBV6-5,TRBD2,NA,TRBJ2-3
TGTGCCAGCAGCTTAGTGGGGACAGGGTCCTACGAGCAGTACTTC,CASSLVGTGSYEQYF,TRBV7-2,TRBD1,NA,TRBJ2-7
TGTGCCAGCAACTGGAGAAACGAGCAGTACTTC,CASNWRNEQYF,TRBV5-4,NA,few,TRBJ2-7
TGTGCCAGCAGTTTAGAAACAGGGGGATATGGTAGGGATGGCTACACCTTC,CASSLETGGYGRDGYTF,TRBV28,TRBD1,NA,TRBJ1-2
TGTGCCAGCCTCCCGGGACAGGGAATCGGTGGCTACACCTTC,CASLPGQGIGGYTF,TRBV6-1,TRBD1,NA,TRBJ1-2
TGTGCCAGCAGCGAGGTTCGCAATCAGCCCCAGCATTTT,CASSEVRNQPQHF,TRBV7-6,NA,few,TRBJ1-5
TGTGCCAGCAGCGGGGGACAGGGCGTGAACACTGAAGCTTTCTTT,CASSGGQGVNTEAFF,TRBV7-9,TRBD1,NA,TRBJ1-1
TGTGCCACCAGCACAGGCCTCCAATGGGCCCAGCATTTT,CATSTGLQWAQHF,TRBV15,NA,NA,TRBJ1-5
TGTGCCAGCCGTGTAGGTAGCGGCTCCTACGAGCAGTACTTC,CASRVGSGSYEQYF,TRBV7-8,NA,NA,TRBJ2-7
TGTGCCAGTAGTTTATCGGACAGACACTATGGCTACACCTTC,CASSLSDRHYGYTF,TRBV19,NA,NA,TRBJ1-2
TGTGCCAGCAGCTTGACGGACTCCTACGAGCAGTACTTC,CASSLTDSYEQYF,TRBV5-4,NA,NA,TRBJ2-7